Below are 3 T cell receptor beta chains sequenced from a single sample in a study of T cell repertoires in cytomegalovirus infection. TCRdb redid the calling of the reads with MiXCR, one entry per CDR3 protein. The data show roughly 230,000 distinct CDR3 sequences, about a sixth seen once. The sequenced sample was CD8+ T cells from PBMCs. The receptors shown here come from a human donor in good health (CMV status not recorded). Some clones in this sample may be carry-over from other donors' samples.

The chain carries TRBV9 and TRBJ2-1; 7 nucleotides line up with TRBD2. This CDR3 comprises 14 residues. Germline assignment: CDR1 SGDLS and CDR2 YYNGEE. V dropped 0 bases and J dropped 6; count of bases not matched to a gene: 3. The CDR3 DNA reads TGTGCCAGCAGCGTAGGGACTAGTATCAATGAGCAGTTCTTC. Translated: CASSVGTSINEQFF.

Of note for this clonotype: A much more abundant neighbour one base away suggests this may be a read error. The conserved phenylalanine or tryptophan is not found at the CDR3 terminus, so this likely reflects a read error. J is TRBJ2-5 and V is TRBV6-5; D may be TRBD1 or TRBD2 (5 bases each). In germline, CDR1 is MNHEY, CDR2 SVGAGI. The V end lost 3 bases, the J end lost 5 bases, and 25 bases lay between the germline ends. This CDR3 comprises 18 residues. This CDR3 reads CASSYHPLRGRDPETQYL. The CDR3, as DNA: TGTGCCAGCAGTTATCATCCCCTCCGGGGCCGGGACCCGGAGACCCAGTACCTC.

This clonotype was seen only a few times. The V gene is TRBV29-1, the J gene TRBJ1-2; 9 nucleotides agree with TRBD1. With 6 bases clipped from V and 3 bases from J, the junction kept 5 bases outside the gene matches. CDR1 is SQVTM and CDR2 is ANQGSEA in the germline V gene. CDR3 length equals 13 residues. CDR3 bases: TGCAGCGTCCCGGGACAGGGAGACTATGGCTACACCTTC. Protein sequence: CSVPGQGDYGYTF.